The 13 T cell receptor beta chains listed next were all sequenced from one sample in a study of blood T cell repertoires in COVID-19. Generated by immunoSEQ multiplex PCR, the TCRdb table keeps only in-frame clones and is missing some. The sample yields 130,000 to 150,000 clones, more than 80% seen once. Input material: peripheral blood. Source of these receptors: an older woman with active COVID-19.

The chain employs TRBV28 and TRBJ2-7; possible D gene TRBD2, 6 bases. Germline V gene lookup returns CDR1 MDHEN and CDR2 SYDVKM. CDR3 size: 14 residues. Trimming took off 6 bases at V and 3 bases at J, with 15 bases between the two ends. The chain's CDR3 is CASSPPLAVYEQYF. CDR3 nucleotide sequence: TGTGCCAGCAGCCCCCCCTTAGCGGTCTACGAGCAGTACTTC.

This chain links TRBV11-2 with TRBJ2-7; tentative D call: TRBD1 (6 bases). Trimming removed 5 bases from V and 3 bases from J, with 20 bases in between. The germline gives CDR1 SGHAT, CDR2 FQNNGV. The CDR3 is 16 amino acids. CDR3 in amino acids: CASSPPGTTSRYEQYF. The DNA of the CDR3 is TGTGCCAGCAGCCCCCCAGGGACAACCAGCCGCTACGAGCAGTACTTC.

The rearrangement links TRBV6-2 or TRBV6-3 to TRBJ2-6; D remains ambiguous. The ends were cut back, 6 bases at V and 0 bases at J, with 6 bases in the middle. This CDR3 spans 14 amino acids. Per germline, CDR1 MNHEY and CDR2 SVGEGT. In DNA, the CDR3 is TGTGCCAGCAGATACCTCTCTGGGGCCAACGTCCTGACTTTC. It yields the protein CASRYLSGANVLTF.

This clone turned up a few times. The genes are TRBV30 and TRBJ2-1, with TRBD2 as a possible D gene (6 bases). Deletions cut 0 bases from V and 11 bases from J, with 11 bases between. The CDR3 sequence is 12 residues long. The germline V gene has CDR1 GTSNPN and CDR2 SVGIG (reference sequence). CDR3 amino acids: CAWSVLTRQQFF. CDR3 coding DNA: TGTGCCTGGAGTGTCCTGACTAGACAGCAGTTCTTC.

This clone was observed a single time. The chain links TRBV6-1 to TRBJ1-6; D is undetermined. The germline V and J ends were trimmed by 1 base and 9 bases, with 4 bases remaining between them. The CDR3 covers 12 residues. Germline values: CDR1 MNHNS, CDR2 SASEGT. As DNA, the CDR3 is TGTGCCAGCAGTGAAGTTCGTTCACCCCTCCACTTT. This codes for CASSEVRSPLHF.

The chain links TRBV7-9 to TRBJ2-7; possible D gene TRBD2, 6 bases. Per germline, CDR1 SEHNR and CDR2 FQNEAQ (reference sequence). Trimming took off 1 base at V and 6 bases at J, with 13 bases between the two ends. CDR3 length: 14 residues. The CDR3, as DNA: TGTGCCAGCAGCTTAGGGCAGCACGGGGGCGAGCAGTACTTC. Translation gives CASSLGQHGGEQYF.

The chain couples TRBV12-5 to TRBJ2-5; 9 bases fit TRBD2. The CDR3 consists of 13 residues. Germline loops: CDR1 LGHNT, CDR2 FRNRAP. The trim removed 4 bases at V and 6 bases at J, leaving 3 bases unmatched. The CDR3 DNA is TGTGCTAGTGGTTCCGCGGGAGGGAAGACCCAGTACTTC. This codes for CASGSAGGKTQYF.

This chain links TRBV10-1 with TRBJ1-4; D gene unclear. The germline V gene has CDR1 WNHNN and CDR2 SYGVQD (reference sequence). The CDR3 length is 14 residues. The germline V and J ends were trimmed by 9 bases and 8 bases, with 19 bases remaining between them. CDR3 amino acids: CARIPIGSWEKLFF. CDR3 nucleotides: TGCGCCAGGATCCCGATCGGTAGTTGGGAAAAACTGTTTTTT.

This rearrangement joins TRBV18 to TRBJ2-3, with 11 bases lining up with TRBD2. The CDR3 loop spans 18 amino acids. The germline V gene has CDR1 KGHSH and CDR2 LQKENI. The V gene end was trimmed by 2 bases and the J gene end by 3 bases; junction bases not matched to a gene: 10. DNA of the CDR3: TGTGCCAGCTCACCAGGACTAGCGGGTTTAAGCGGTACAGATACGCAGTATTTT. Translation gives CASSPGLAGLSGTDTQYF.

The CDR3 is CASQDRAPADTQYF. CDR3 nucleotide sequence: TGTGCCAGTCAAGACAGGGCCCCCGCAGATACGCAGTATTTT. The J gene is TRBJ2-3, the V gene TRBV28; 7 nucleotides match TRBD1. This CDR3 is 14 amino acids long. Germline V CDR1 and CDR2: MDHEN, SYDVKM. V lost 9 bases and J lost 4; bases outside the gene matches: 10.

The V and J genes are TRBV6-5 and TRBJ2-7; TRBD1 agrees at 7 bases. This CDR3 is 14 amino acids long. In germline, CDR1 is MNHEY, CDR2 SVGAGI. Trimming removed 0 bases from V and 7 bases from J; junction bases left unmatched: 6. CDR3 sequence: CASSYSIPRGEQYF. In DNA form, the CDR3 reads TGTGCCAGCAGTTACTCGATTCCCAGGGGGGAGCAGTACTTC.

This CDR3 is CASRRGGTTGELFF. DNA for the CDR3: TGTGCCAGCCGCCGGGGGGGGACCACCGGGGAGCTGTTTTTT. The chain joins TRBV7-2 to TRBJ2-2; TRBD2 matches 8 bases. V shed 8 bases and J 4 bases; nucleotides not matched to a gene: 6. CDR3 length equals 14 residues. CDR1 SGHTA and CDR2 FQGNSA come from the germline V gene.

The chain has TRBV24-1 and TRBJ1-1; the match to TRBD1 covers 8 bases. V dropped 4 bases and J dropped 10; count of bases not matched to a gene: 7. Germline V gives CDR1 KGHDR, CDR2 SFDVKD. This CDR3 is built from 13 residues. CDR3 residues: CATSDRGTGRAFF. CDR3 coding DNA: TGTGCCACCAGTGACCGAGGGACAGGAAGAGCTTTCTTT.